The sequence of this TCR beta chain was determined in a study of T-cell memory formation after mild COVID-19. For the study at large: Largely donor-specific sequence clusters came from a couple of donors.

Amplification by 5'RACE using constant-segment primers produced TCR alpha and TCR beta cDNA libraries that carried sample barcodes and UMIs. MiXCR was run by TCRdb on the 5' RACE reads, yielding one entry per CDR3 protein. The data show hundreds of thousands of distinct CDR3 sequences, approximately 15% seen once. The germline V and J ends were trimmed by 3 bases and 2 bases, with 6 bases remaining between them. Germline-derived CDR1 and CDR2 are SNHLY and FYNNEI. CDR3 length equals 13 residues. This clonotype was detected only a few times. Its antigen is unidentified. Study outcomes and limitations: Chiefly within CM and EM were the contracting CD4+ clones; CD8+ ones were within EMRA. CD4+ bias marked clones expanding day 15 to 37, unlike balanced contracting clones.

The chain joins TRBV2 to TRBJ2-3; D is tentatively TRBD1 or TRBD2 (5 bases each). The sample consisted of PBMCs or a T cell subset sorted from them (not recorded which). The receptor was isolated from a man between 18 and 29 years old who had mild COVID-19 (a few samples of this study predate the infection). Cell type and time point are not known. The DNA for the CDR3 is TGTGCCAGCAGTGAGGGGGTCACAGATACGCAGTATTTT. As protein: CASSEGVTDTQYF.